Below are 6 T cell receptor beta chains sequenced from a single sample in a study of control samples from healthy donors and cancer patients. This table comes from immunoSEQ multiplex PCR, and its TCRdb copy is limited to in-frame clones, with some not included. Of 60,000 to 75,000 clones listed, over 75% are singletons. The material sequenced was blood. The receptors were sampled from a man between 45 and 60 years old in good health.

The CDR3 here is CASSLDSGNYGYTF. The DNA for the CDR3 is TGTGCCAGCAGCTTGGATTCCGGAAACTATGGCTACACCTTC. V and J are TRBV5-6 and TRBJ1-2; D unclear. Trimming pared 0 bases from V and 2 bases from J, leaving 8 bases between. The CDR3 is 14 amino acids. Germline CDR1 reads SGHDT; CDR2 reads YYEEEE.

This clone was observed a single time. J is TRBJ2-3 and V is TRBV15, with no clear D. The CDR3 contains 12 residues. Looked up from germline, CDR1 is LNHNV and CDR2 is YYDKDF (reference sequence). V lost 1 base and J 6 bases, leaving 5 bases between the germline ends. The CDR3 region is CATSRVRDTQYF. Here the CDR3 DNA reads TGTGCCACCAGCAGAGTTCGTGATACGCAGTATTTT.

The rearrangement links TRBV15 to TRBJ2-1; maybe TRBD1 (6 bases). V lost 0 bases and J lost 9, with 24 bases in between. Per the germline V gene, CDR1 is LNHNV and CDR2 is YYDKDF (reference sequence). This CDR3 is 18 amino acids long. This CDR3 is CATSRDHRAGALLVEQFF. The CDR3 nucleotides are TGTGCCACCAGCAGAGATCATAGGGCAGGGGCCTTACTCGTTGAGCAGTTCTTC. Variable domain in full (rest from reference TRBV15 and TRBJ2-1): DAMVIQNPRYQVTQFGKPVTLSCSQTLNHNVMYWYQQKSSQAPKLLFHYYDKDFNNEADTPDNFQSRRPNTSFCFLDIRSPGLGDTAMYLCATSRDHRAGALLVEQFFGPGTRLTVL.

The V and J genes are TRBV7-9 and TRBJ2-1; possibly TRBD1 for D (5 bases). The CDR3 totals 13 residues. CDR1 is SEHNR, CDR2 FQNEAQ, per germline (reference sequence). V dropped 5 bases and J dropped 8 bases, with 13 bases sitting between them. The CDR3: CASSPPWGHEQFF. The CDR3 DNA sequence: TGTGCCAGCAGCCCCCCGTGGGGCCATGAGCAGTTCTTC.

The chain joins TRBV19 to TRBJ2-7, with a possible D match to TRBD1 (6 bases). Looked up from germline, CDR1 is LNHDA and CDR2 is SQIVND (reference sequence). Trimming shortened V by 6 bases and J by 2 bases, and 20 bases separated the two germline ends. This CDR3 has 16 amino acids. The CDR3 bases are TGTGCCAGTAGCCATAATGCACCAGGGGAGACCTACGAGCAGTACTTC. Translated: CASSHNAPGETYEQYF.

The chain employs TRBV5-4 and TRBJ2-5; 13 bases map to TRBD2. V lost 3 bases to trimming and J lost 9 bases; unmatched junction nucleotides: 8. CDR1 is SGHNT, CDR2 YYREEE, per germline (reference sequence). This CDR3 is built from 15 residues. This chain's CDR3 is CASSSRTSGSGAQYF. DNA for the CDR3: TGTGCCAGCAGCTCCCGGACTAGCGGGAGTGGGGCCCAGTACTTC.